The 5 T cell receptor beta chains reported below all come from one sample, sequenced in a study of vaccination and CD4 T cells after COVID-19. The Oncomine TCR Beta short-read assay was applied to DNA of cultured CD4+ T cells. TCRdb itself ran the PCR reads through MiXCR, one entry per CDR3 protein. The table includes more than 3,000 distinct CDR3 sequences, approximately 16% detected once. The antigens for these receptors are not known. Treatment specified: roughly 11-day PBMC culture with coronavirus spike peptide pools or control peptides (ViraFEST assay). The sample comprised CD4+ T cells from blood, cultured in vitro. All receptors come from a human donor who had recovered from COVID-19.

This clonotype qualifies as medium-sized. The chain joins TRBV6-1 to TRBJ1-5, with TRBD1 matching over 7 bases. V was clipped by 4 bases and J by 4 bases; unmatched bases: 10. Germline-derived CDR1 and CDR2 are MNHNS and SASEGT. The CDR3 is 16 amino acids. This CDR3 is CASSADRFRGNQPQHF. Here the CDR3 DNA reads TGTGCCAGCAGTGCGGACAGGTTCCGAGGGAATCAGCCCCAGCATTTT.

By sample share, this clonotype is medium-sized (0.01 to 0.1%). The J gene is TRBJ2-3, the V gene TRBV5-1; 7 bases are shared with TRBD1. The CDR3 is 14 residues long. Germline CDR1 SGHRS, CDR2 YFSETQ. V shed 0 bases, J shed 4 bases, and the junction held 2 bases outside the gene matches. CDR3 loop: CASSLGDRADTQYF. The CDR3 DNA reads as TGCGCCAGCAGCTTGGGAGACAGGGCAGATACGCAGTATTTT. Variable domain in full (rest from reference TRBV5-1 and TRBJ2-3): KAGVTQTPRYLIKTRGQQVTLSCSPISGHRSVSWYQQTPGQGLQFLFEYFSETQRNKGNFPGRFSGRQFSNSRSEMNVSTLELGDSALYLCASSLGDRADTQYFGPGTRLTVL.

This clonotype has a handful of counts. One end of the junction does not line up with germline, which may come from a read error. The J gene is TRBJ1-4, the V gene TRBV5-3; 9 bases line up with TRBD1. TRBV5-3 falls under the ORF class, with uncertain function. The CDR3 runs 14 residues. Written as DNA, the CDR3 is TGTGCCAGCAGCTTCGGGACAGGGAACGAAAAACTGTTTTTT. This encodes CASSFGTGNEKLFF.

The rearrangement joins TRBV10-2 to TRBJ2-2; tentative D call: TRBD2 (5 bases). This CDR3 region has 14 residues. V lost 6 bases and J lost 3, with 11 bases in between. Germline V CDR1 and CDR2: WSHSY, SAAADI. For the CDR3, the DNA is TGCGCCAGCAGGCAGCCGAGGGACACCGGGGAGCTGTTTTTT. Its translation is CASRQPRDTGELFF.

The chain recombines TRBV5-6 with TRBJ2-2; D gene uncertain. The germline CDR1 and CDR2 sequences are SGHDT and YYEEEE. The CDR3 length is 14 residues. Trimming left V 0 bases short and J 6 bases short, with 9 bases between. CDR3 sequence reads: CASSLAPLAGELFF. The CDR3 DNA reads TGTGCCAGCAGCTTGGCTCCGTTGGCCGGGGAGCTGTTTTTT.